A single sample gave rise to the 6 T cell receptor beta chains below, sequenced in a study of T cell responses to AZD1222 COVID-19 vaccine. Some clones are missing from TCRdb's copy, which holds only in-frame ones; the method was immunoSEQ multiplex PCR. Of 80,000 or so clones detected, 90% to 95% appear once; the ten largest clones hold about 5.2%. This specimen was peripheral blood, taken on day 0 of AZD1222 vaccination. All receptors come from an adult in good health.

The chain combines TRBV11-3 with TRBJ1-6; D is undetermined. CDR3 length: 15 amino acids. Germline CDR1 SGHNT, CDR2 YENEEA. Trimming stripped 8 bases from V and 3 bases from J, with 14 bases between. CDR3 nucleotide sequence: TGTGCCAGCGCTAAAGACGGTGGCTATAATTCACCCCTCCACTTT. Translation: CASAKDGGYNSPLHF.

The J gene is TRBJ2-3, the V gene TRBV3-1 (or the pseudogene TRBV3-2), with TRBD1 identical over 7 bases. The CDR3 loop spans 15 amino acids. The junction had 5 bases not matched to a gene; V was cut back by 5 bases and J by 0 bases. The germline V gene has CDR1 LGHDT and CDR2 YNNKEL (reference sequence). The CDR3 nucleotides are TGTGCCAGCAGCACACGGGACAGAAGCACAGATACGCAGTATTTT. Its protein is CASSTRDRSTDTQYF.

For the CDR3, the DNA is TGTGCCAGCAGTTTACTCGGCCTGAATAAGAACACTGAAGCTTTCTTT. Amino acid sequence: CASSLLGLNKNTEAFF. The chain is built from TRBV27 and TRBJ1-1; D unclear. This CDR3 has 16 amino acids. The germline V gene encodes CDR1 MNHEY and CDR2 SMNVEV (reference sequence). V was clipped by 2 bases and J by 1 base, with 14 bases between them.

V usage is TRBV19 and J usage is TRBJ2-7; D gene ambiguous. CDR1 is LNHDA, CDR2 SQIVND, per germline (reference sequence). This CDR3 comprises 15 residues. Trimming took off 1 base at V and 5 bases at J, with 15 bases between the two ends. Here the CDR3 reads CASSIARRIRDEQYF. CDR3 bases: TGTGCCAGTAGTATAGCCCGGCGGATAAGGGACGAGCAGTACTTC.

The chain joins TRBV19 to TRBJ2-5; 7 positions agree with TRBD2. Trimming took 7 bases from V and 6 from J; bases not matched to a gene: 11. Germline loops: CDR1 LNHDA, CDR2 SQIVND (reference sequence). The CDR3 is 14 residues long. CDR3 DNA sequence: TGTGCCAGTACCCTTGGGGGGGATATCCAGACCCAGTACTTC. It is translated as CASTLGGDIQTQYF.

The genes are TRBV21-1 and TRBJ1-2. TRBV21-1 is given as a pseudogene. There are 14 residues in the CDR3. The DNA of the CDR3 is TGTGCCAGCAGGATCAAGTCGCTGCCCTATGGCTACACCTTC. Protein: CASRIKSLPYGYTF.